This TCR beta chain was identified during a study of T cells in Graves' hyperthyroidism and ophthalmopathy. Study-level points and caveats: Among thyroid clonotypes expanded above 0.001, most also appeared in blood.

Exclusion criteria comprised uncontrolled infection, other autoimmune disease, pregnancy or lactation. PBMCs were derived from 10 ml fresh peripheral blood. Amplification of TCR beta CDR3 regions used RNA as the template. The primer set for the first-round RT-PCR of the TCR CDR3 was HTBI. TCRdb processed the multiplex PCR reads anew with MiXCR; each CDR3 protein has one entry. The repertoire holds fewer than 450,000 distinct CDR3 sequences, with 15% to 20% as singletons. On this clonotype itself: What it binds is not known.

The sample consisted of blood. This clonotype was sampled from a young man with Graves' ophthalmopathy.

In DNA form, the CDR3 reads TGTGCCAGCAGCTCCACGGGACCAACCGGGGAGCTGTTTTTT. It translates to CASSSTGPTGELFF. The chain uses TRBV7-9 and TRBJ2-2; D may be TRBD1 or TRBD2 (5 bases each). The CDR3 totals 14 residues. Germline assignment: CDR1 SEHNR and CDR2 FQNEAQ (reference sequence). V gave up 4 bases and J gave up 5 bases, with 11 bases separating them.